The clone carrying this T cell receptor beta chain was seen only once. Its antigen is still unknown. These data come from a study of shared clonotypes between healthy human individuals. The table came from immunoSEQ multiplex PCR; TCRdb's copy has only in-frame clones and leaves some out. The table has about 1.1 million clones, 70% to 80% seen once. Study results and limitations: Apart from blood, nothing was sampled; tissue repertoires likely differ. An expected dependence of interdonor clonotype sharing on sequencing depth was noted. Generally, naive subsets came out with larger estimated richness than memory subsets.

The specimen was memory CD4+ T cells from PBMCs. The subset denotes: CD45RA-negative fraction. The sequence was obtained from a man younger than 30 in good health. Some clones in this sample may be carry-over from other donors' samples.

The CDR3 sequence: CASSQIFGLRNSPLHF. Written as DNA, the CDR3 is TGCGCCAGCAGCCAGATTTTTGGGTTACGCAATTCACCCCTCCACTTT. This chain links TRBV4-1 with TRBJ1-6; D not resolved. Germline V lookup: CDR1 MGHRA, CDR2 YSYEKL. The CDR3 has 16 residues. Trimming shortened V by 3 bases and J by 7 bases, and 16 bases separated the two germline ends.